Below, 16 T cell receptor beta chains from the same sample are listed, as sequenced in a study of cytomegalovirus exposure and HLA in healthy donors (dated by TCRdb to about 2017). The library was obtained by the immunoSEQ multiplex PCR assay. TCRdb took this table from immuneACCESS and kept in-frame rearrangements with V and J called. Such tables lack part of the clones; where checked against another copy, unresolved V genes explain under half of the gap, and the rest is unexplained. The table for this sample lists around 140,000 clones; approximately 86% of them were counted only once. The ten largest clones take up just over 8.5% of the sample. The sequencing input was PBMCs. The receptor set was obtained from a man aged 18 to 29 in good health and CMV-seropositive.

This chain links TRBV7-9 with TRBJ2-1; D may be TRBD2 (5 bases). CDR3 length: 15 amino acids. From germline, CDR1 is SEHNR and CDR2 FQNEAQ (reference sequence). Deletions cut 6 bases from V and 0 bases from J, with 12 bases between. The DNA for the CDR3 is TGTGCCAGCAGGGACCTGGGGAGCTCCTACAATGAGCAGTTCTTC. Encoded protein: CASRDLGSSYNEQFF.

The CDR3 DNA reads TGTGCCAGCAGCGTGGGGCAGGGGTTTCTCTATGGCTACACCTTC. It is translated as CASSVGQGFLYGYTF. The chain uses TRBV9 and TRBJ1-2; TRBD1 is a possible D gene (6 bases). CDR1 is SGDLS and CDR2 is YYNGEE in the germline V gene. With 2 bases removed from V and 4 bases from J, the gap between germline ends came to 15 bases. The CDR3 consists of 15 residues.

This clone has ten or more counts. The chain couples TRBV7-9 to TRBJ2-7; a weak D match, TRBD1 (6 bases). The CDR3 spans 15 residues. From germline, CDR1 is SEHNR and CDR2 FQNEAQ (reference sequence). V dropped 4 bases and J dropped 2 bases, with 15 bases sitting between them. CDR3 amino acids: CASSSHRDITYEQYF. CDR3 DNA sequence: TGTGCCAGCAGCTCACACCGGGACATCACCTACGAGCAGTACTTC.

The chain recombines TRBV29-1 with TRBJ1-1, with TRBD1 as a possible D gene (5 bases). The CDR3 runs to 15 residues. V was clipped by 6 bases and J by 3 bases, with 20 bases between them. Germline CDR1 and CDR2: SQVTM and ANQGSEA. CDR3 loop: CSVTGSRTSDTEAFF. The DNA for the CDR3 is TGCAGCGTAACAGGTTCCCGAACCTCAGACACTGAAGCTTTCTTT. The full variable domain, with the rest looked up from reference TRBV29-1 and TRBJ1-1, is SAVISQKPSRDICQRGTSLTIQCQVDSQVTMMFWYRQQPGQSLTLIATANQGSEATYESGFVIDKFPISRPNLTFSTLTVSNMSPEDSSIYLCSVTGSRTSDTEAFFGQGTRLTVV.

This rearrangement joins TRBV9 to TRBJ1-1, with D perhaps TRBD1 (5 bases). CDR1 is SGDLS, CDR2 YYNGEE, per germline. The V end was cut by 3 bases, the J end by 6 bases, with 21 bases between. The CDR3 is 16 amino acids. In DNA, the CDR3 is TGTGCCAGCAGCGCACAAATTGACAGTTCAATTGCTGAAGCTTTCTTT. This translates into CASSAQIDSSIAEAFF.

V and J are TRBV7-9 and TRBJ2-3, with D hard to call. The CDR3 is 11 amino acids. The germline V and J ends were trimmed by 2 bases and 5 bases, with 2 bases remaining between them. The germline gives CDR1 SEHNR, CDR2 FQNEAQ (reference sequence). Here the CDR3 DNA reads TGTGCCAGCAGCTTACTAGATACGCAGTATTTT. Encoded protein: CASSLLDTQYF.

The genes are TRBV7-9 and TRBJ1-4; a possible D gene is TRBD1 (6 bases). Germline V gene sequence: CDR1 SEHNR, CDR2 FQNEAQ (reference sequence). With 1 base removed from V and 12 bases from J, the gap between germline ends came to 12 bases. CDR3 length: 13 residues. This chain's CDR3 is CASSLEGVIQLFF. CDR3 nucleotides: TGTGCCAGCAGCTTAGAGGGGGTCATTCAACTGTTTTTT.

V and J are TRBV19 and TRBJ2-1; 7 bases line up with TRBD2. The germline V gene has CDR1 LNHDA and CDR2 SQIVND (reference sequence). Germline trimming cut 7 bases from V and 2 bases from J; bases unmatched to any gene: 8. The CDR3 contains 15 residues. The CDR3 is CASTPSAGAYNEQFF. CDR3 coding DNA: TGTGCCAGTACCCCCTCGGCGGGGGCCTACAATGAGCAGTTCTTC.

The V gene is TRBV18, the J gene TRBJ2-7; a weak D match, TRBD1 (6 bases). The CDR3 has 12 amino acids. The V end lost 4 bases, the J end lost 11 bases, and 15 bases lay between the germline ends. Germline values: CDR1 KGHSH, CDR2 LQKENI. The CDR3 region has the DNA TGTGCCAGCTCACAACCGGGGACACTCAAGTACTTC. Encoded protein: CASSQPGTLKYF.

The genes are TRBV14 and TRBJ2-7; 11 bases align to TRBD2. Trimming at V came to 5 bases and at J to 0 bases, leaving 9 bases not matched to a gene. The germline gives CDR1 SGHDN, CDR2 FVKESK. This CDR3 comprises 17 residues. The CDR3 region is CASSRLGTSGSSYEQYF. The CDR3 DNA sequence: TGTGCCAGCAGCAGACTTGGGACTAGCGGAAGCTCCTACGAGCAGTACTTC.

The chain combines TRBV19 with TRBJ2-1; 12 nucleotides line up with TRBD1. In germline, CDR1 is LNHDA, CDR2 SQIVND (reference sequence). The CDR3 sequence is 15 residues long. With 5 bases clipped from V and 6 bases from J, the junction kept 5 bases outside the gene matches. CDR3 protein: CASSFLGQGANEQFF. The CDR3 DNA sequence: TGTGCCAGTAGTTTCCTGGGACAGGGGGCCAATGAGCAGTTCTTC.

The chain joins TRBV11-3 to TRBJ1-3; 8 bases map to TRBD1. V lost 10 bases, J lost 3 bases, and 8 bases stayed unmatched. This CDR3 has 14 amino acids. Germline CDR1 is SGHNT and CDR2 is YENEEA. The CDR3 region has the DNA TGTGCCACCTCGAGAGGGACAGGTGGAAACACCATATATTTT. Protein sequence: CATSRGTGGNTIYF.

This chain uses TRBV9 with TRBJ2-6; TRBD1 agrees at 7 bases. V was pared by 0 bases and J by 0 bases, with 12 bases of the junction left unmatched. This CDR3 comprises 20 residues. Germline loops: CDR1 SGDLS, CDR2 YYNGEE. The CDR3 loop reads CASSVEGGPPSLSGANVLTF. CDR3 DNA: TGTGCCAGCAGCGTAGAAGGGGGCCCCCCCTCTCTCTCTGGGGCCAACGTCCTGACTTTC.

The rearrangement uses TRBV6-5 and TRBJ2-1, with 9 bases matching TRBD2. Germline V CDR1 and CDR2: MNHEY, SVGAGI. V lost 5 bases to trimming and J lost 4 bases; unmatched junction nucleotides: 6. This CDR3 has 15 residues. Here the CDR3 DNA reads TGTGCCAGCAGTCGTTCTAGCGGGGCTTACAATGAGCAGTTCTTC. It is translated as CASSRSSGAYNEQFF.

This chain joins TRBV5-4 and TRBJ1-2; D gene uncertain. The CDR3 is made up of 15 amino acids. Trimming took off 1 base at V and 4 bases at J, with 14 bases between the two ends. Germline values: CDR1 SGHNT, CDR2 YYREEE (reference sequence). The CDR3 loop reads CASSLSSGGAYGYTF. The CDR3 region has the DNA TGTGCCAGCAGCTTGTCCTCGGGAGGCGCCTATGGCTACACCTTC. Supplemented by reference TRBV5-4 and TRBJ1-2, the full variable domain reads ETGVTQSPTHLIKTRGQQVTLRCSSQSGHNTVSWYQQALGQGPQFIFQYYREEENGRGNFPPRFSGLQFPNYSSELNVNALELDDSALYLCASSLSSGGAYGYTFGSGTRLTVV.

The chain recombines TRBV18 with TRBJ2-7, with TRBD2 as a possible D gene (6 bases). Germline V gene sequence: CDR1 KGHSH, CDR2 LQKENI. Trimming took 2 bases from V and 2 from J, leaving 13 bases between them. The CDR3 length is 15 residues. The CDR3 sequence: CASSPIRGGTYEQYF. CDR3 DNA: TGTGCCAGCTCACCAATCCGTGGGGGGACCTACGAGCAGTACTTC.